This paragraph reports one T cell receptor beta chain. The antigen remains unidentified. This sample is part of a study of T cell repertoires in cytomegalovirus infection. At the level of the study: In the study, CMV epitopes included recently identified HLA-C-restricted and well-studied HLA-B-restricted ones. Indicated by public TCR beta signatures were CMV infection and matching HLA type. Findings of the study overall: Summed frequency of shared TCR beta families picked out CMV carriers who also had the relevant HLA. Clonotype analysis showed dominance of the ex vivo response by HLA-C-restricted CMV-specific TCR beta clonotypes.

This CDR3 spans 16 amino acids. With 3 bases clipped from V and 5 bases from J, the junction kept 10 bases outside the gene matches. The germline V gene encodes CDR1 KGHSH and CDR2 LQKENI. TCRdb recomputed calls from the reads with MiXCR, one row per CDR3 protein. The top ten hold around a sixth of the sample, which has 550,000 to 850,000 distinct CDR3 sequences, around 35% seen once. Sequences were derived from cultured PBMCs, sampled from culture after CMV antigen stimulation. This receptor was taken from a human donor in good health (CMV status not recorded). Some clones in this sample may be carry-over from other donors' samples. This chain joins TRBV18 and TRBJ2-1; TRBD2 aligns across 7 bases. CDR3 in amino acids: CASSPPQREHNNEQFF. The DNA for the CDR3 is TGTGCCAGCTCACCCCCCCAGCGGGAACATAACAATGAGCAGTTCTTC.